What follows are 2 T cell receptor beta chains derived from one specimen sequenced in a study of spatial heterogeneity in lung cancer. TCRdb re-analysed the 5' RACE reads in MiXCR, keeping a single row per CDR3 protein. This repertoire includes 24 distinct CDR3 sequences. Their antigens remain unidentified. Time point here: sample taken at primary tumor resection. Study observations and caveats: Counts of expanded intratumoral alpha and beta TCRs tracked tumor mutation counts.

The sample consisted of lung tumor tissue, taken at surgery. Source of these receptors: a male donor with early-stage non-small cell lung cancer.

This clonotype ranks as hyperexpanded. This beta chain was picked up by a library intended for alpha chains and is off target, so its count carries little meaning. This chain links TRBV5-1 with TRBJ1-1; D is ambiguous. The germline V gene has CDR1 SGHRS and CDR2 YFSETQ. With 0 bases removed from V and 3 bases from J, the gap between germline ends came to 12 bases. CDR3 size: 15 residues. The CDR3 DNA reads as TGCGCCAGCAGCTTGGTTGGGTTAGAAGACACTGAAGCTTTCTTT. Amino acid sequence: CASSLVGLEDTEAFF.

By sample share, this clonotype is large. This beta chain is a stray read from a library made for alpha chains; its abundance is not meaningful. The CDR3 spells CASSSGTGSKGYTF. The CDR3 region has the DNA TGTGCCAGCAGTTCCGGGACAGGTTCGAAAGGCTACACCTTC. The genes are TRBV27 and TRBJ1-2, with 8 bases aligning to TRBD1. CDR3 size: 14 residues. The germline V gene has CDR1 MNHEY and CDR2 SMNVEV (reference sequence). The V and J ends lost 4 bases and 8 bases, in that order; junction bases with no gene match: 9.